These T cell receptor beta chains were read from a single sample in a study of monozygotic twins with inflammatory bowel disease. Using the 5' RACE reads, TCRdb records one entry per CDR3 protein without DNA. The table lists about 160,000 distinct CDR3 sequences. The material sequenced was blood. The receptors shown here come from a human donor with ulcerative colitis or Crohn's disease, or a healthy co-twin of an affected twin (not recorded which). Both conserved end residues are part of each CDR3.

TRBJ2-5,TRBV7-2,CASSLAESGETQYF
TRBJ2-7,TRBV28,CASSPTSGGPQEQYF
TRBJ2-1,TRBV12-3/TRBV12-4,CASSLEFRAGKGGQQFF
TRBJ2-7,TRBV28,CASRPYQGGTYEQYF
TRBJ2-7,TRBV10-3,CAISGESGSSDEQYF
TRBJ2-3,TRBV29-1,CSATEGTDTQYF
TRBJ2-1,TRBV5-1,CASSSRWGPNRSYNEQFF
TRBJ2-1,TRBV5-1,CASSLEGRLDNEQFF
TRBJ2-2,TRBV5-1,CASSPGLRELFF
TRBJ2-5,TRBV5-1,CASSPPGRGLETQYF
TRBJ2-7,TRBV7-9,CASIQGQGWAYEQYF
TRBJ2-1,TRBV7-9,CASSLGDYRYNEQFF
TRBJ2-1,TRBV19,CASSIEGSSYNEQFF
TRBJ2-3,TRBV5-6,CASSVQRLLEYF
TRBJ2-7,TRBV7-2,CASSKSIGDSYEQYF
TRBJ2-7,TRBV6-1,CASSELTSGNLPFPYEQYF
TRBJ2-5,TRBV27,CASKLSNSETQYF
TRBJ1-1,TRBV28,CASRHTPGLPEAFF
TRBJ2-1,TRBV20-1,CSARAYGGLAGGPRNEQFF
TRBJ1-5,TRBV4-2,CASSQDWDRAGDQPQHF
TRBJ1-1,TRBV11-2,CASSLDWYSNTEAFF
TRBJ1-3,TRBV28,CASSPPRQLRNTIYF
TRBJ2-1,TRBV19,CASRERVRNEQFF
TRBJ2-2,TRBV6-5,CASSSTGVENTGELFF
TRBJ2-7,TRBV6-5,CASSYSNHPIYEQYF